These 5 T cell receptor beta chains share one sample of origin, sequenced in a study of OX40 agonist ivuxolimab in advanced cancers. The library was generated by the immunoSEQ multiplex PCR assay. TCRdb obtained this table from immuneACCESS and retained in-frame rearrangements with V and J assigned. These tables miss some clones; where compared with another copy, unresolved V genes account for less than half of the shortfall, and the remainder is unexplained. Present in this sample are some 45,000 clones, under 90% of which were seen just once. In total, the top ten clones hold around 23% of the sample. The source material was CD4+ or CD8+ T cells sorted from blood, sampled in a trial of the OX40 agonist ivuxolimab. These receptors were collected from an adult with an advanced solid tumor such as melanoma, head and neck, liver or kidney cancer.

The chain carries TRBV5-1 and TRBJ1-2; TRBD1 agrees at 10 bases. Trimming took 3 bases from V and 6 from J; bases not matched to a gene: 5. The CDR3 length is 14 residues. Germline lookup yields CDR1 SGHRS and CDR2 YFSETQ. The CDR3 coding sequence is TGCGCCAGCAGCTCCCTGGACAGGGGGGATGGCTACACCTTC. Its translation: CASSSLDRGDGYTF.

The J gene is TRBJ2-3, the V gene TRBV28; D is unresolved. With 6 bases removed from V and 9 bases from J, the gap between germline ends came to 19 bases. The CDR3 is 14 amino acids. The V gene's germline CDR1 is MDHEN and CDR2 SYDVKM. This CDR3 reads CASRLTQEGGTQYF. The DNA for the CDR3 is TGTGCCAGCAGATTAACACAAGAAGGTGGCACGCAGTATTTT.

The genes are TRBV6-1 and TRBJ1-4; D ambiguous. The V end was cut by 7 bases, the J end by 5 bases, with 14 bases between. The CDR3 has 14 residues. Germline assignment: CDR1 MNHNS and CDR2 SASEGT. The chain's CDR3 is CASTSRFQNEKLFF. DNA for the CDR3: TGTGCCAGCACCTCCAGGTTCCAGAATGAAAAACTGTTTTTT.

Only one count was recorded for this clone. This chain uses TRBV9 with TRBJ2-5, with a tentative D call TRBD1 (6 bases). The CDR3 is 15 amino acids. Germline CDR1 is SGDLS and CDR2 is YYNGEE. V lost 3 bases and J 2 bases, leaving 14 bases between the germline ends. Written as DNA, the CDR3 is TGTGCCAGCAGCGAGGGGGTCGGAGTGCAAGAGACCCAGTACTTC. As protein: CASSEGVGVQETQYF.

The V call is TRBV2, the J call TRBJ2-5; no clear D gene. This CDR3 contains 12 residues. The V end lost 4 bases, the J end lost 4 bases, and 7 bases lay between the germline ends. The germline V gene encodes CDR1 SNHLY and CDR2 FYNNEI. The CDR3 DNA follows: TGTGCCAGCAGTGGGGGTGGAGAGACCCAGTACTTC. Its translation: CASSGGGETQYF.